Described below is a single TCR beta chain sequence and its context. Its antigen is not known. The V gene lost 1 base and the J gene lost 3 bases, with 12 bases spanning the gap. Germline lookup yields CDR1 DFQATT and CDR2 SNEGSKA (reference sequence). The CDR3 totals 14 residues. The sample comes from a study of regulatory T cells in long-lasting Graves disease. Indicated time point: persistent/refractory GD, antithyroid drugs over 5 years with positive TRAb. Making the TCR library involved RNA that had been extracted from PBMCs. The TCR beta library used iRepertoire HTBI primers with Arm-PCR amplification of CDR3. MiXCR was run by TCRdb on the multiplex PCR reads, yielding one entry per CDR3 protein. The repertoire holds about 470,000 distinct CDR3 sequences, with 20% to 25% as singletons. Study outcomes and limitations: Thyroid tissue was not studied; only peripheral blood was.

The chain links TRBV20-1 to TRBJ2-5; D is possibly TRBD1 or TRBD2 (6 bases each). The sequence derives from a female donor with Graves disease. The input for sequencing was peripheral blood mononuclear cells (PBMCs), taken when the disease was refractory, from a patient treated with antithyroid drugs. CDR3 amino acids: CSARGGGSKETQYF. In nucleotides, the CDR3 is TGCAGTGCTAGAGGAGGGGGGAGTAAAGAGACCCAGTACTTC.